This T cell receptor beta chain was identified in a study of blood T cell repertoires in COVID-19. About the study: Some COVID-19 samples were acute and others convalescent; all came from the United States, Italy and Spain. PBMCs, B-cell-depleted T cells, or T cells provided the cDNA or gDNA that made up the material.

Per the germline V gene, CDR1 is SGHVS and CDR2 is FQNEAQ. Trimming cost V 5 bases and J 0 bases, with 13 bases left between them. The CDR3 length is 15 residues. Authors' processing steps: Amplification of reference gene primers was used by the study to estimate nucleated cell counts. The repertoire was sequenced with immunoSEQ multiplex PCR; TCRdb's copy has only in-frame clones and lacks some. V and J calls and clone size are those listed in that table; D and trimming were worked out from the DNA. The sample shows hundreds of thousands of clones, roughly 87% of them seen only once. This clonotype originated in a woman under 40 with acute or convalescent COVID-19. The chain recombines TRBV7-8 with TRBJ1-1, with D perhaps TRBD1 (5 bases). Material for sequencing was peripheral blood. The CDR3 DNA reads TGTGCCAGCAGCGTACGACAGCAATTGAACACTGAAGCTTTCTTT. It codes for CASSVRQQLNTEAFF.